This T cell receptor (beta chain) was observed in a study of blood T cells in healthy people across ages. Combining a sample-barcoded 5' primer with a J-beta primer mix, a second PCR ran for about 6 to 11 cycles. TCRdb redid the calling of the 5' RACE reads with MiXCR, one entry per CDR3 protein. Of some 1.7 million distinct CDR3 sequences in the sample, roughly 30% were seen once. This CDR3 region has 15 residues. Trimming shortened V by 6 bases and J by 4 bases, and 15 bases separated the two germline ends. The receptor's source is a young woman in good health. The sample comprised blood. The chain recombines TRBV12-3 or TRBV12-4 with TRBJ2-2; possible D gene TRBD1, 7 bases. The CDR3 here is CASSRGVGGTGELFF. The CDR3 bases are TGTGCCAGCAGCAGGGGGGTCGGGGGCACCGGGGAGCTGTTTTTT.